This paragraph covers one TCR beta chain sequence. Its antigen is unidentified. Sequenced by immunoSEQ multiplex PCR; TCRdb stores in-frame clones only, minus some. Of some 15,000 clones listed, 81% were seen once; the top ten hold about 2.7%. This entry comes from a study of immune evolution from preneoplasia to lung adenocarcinoma. Study-wide findings and caveats: Normal lung had the highest top T cell clone frequencies. Later-stage lesions appeared to have more T cells, more diversity, less clonality.

H&E slides confirmed each diagnosis, reviewed by two pathologists independently. Germline CDR1 is LNHDA and CDR2 is SQIVND (reference sequence). The CDR3 runs 16 residues. V dropped 0 bases and J dropped 0 bases, with 6 bases sitting between them. The rearrangement links TRBV19 to TRBJ2-6; a weak D match, TRBD2 (6 bases). Sequencing input: FFPE minimally invasive lung adenocarcinoma tissue. The TCR was taken from a person aged 55-85 years with lung adenocarcinoma. The CDR3 region has the DNA TGTGCCAGTAGTATAGAGGGGGGCTCTGGGGCCAACGTCCTGACTTTC. This sequence encodes CASSIEGGSGANVLTF.